The next 31 T cell receptor beta chains were all read from a single sample in a study of response to subunit inactivated influenza vaccine. TCRdb independently ran MiXCR on the RT-PCR reads; one entry per CDR3 protein. The sample includes about 700,000 distinct CDR3 sequences, around 13% seen only once; the top ten take approximately 7%. Sequenced here: PBMCs from blood, sampled around 15 days before vaccination. These TCRs come from a man between 50 and 59 years old who received an inactivated influenza vaccine.

The chain is built from TRBV11-2 and TRBJ2-3, with D possibly matching TRBD2 (5 bases). The CDR3 has 13 residues. Germline CDR1 and CDR2: SGHAT and FQNNGV. V was pared by 5 bases and J by 5 bases, with 11 bases between. The CDR3 DNA sequence: TGTGCCAGCAGCCTTTGGGCGGGAGATACGCAGTATTTT. This encodes CASSLWAGDTQYF.

This clonotype was counted a few times. The V and J genes are TRBV29-1 and TRBJ2-5, with D perhaps TRBD2 (6 bases). The germline V gene encodes CDR1 SQVTM and CDR2 ANQGSEA. The CDR3 has 12 amino acids. Trimming removed 6 bases from V and 0 bases from J, with 8 bases in between. CDR3 nucleotide sequence: TGCAGCGTACGGGAGAACCAAGAGACCCAGTACTTC. Translating it yields CSVRENQETQYF.

This clonotype was seen more than once but under ten times. This chain uses TRBV6-2 or TRBV6-3 with TRBJ2-3, with D possibly matching TRBD2 (6 bases). Between the trimmed V and J ends, which lost 8 bases and 8 bases, there was a span of 11 bases. Germline values: CDR1 MNHEY, CDR2 SVGEGT. The CDR3 consists of 11 residues. In DNA form, the CDR3 reads TGTGCCAGCGGACTACTGCCTACGCAGTATTTT. It yields the protein CASGLLPTQYF.

This chain connects TRBV7-3 to TRBJ2-1; D may be TRBD2 (5 bases). CDR3 length: 15 amino acids. Germline loops: CDR1 SGHTA, CDR2 FQGTGA. Trimming shortened V by 5 bases and J by 6 bases, and 17 bases separated the two germline ends. DNA of the CDR3: TGTGCCAGCAGCGCCCGGGGTTTTTCCGGCAATGAGCAGTTCTTC. It codes for CASSARGFSGNEQFF.

The chain carries TRBV28 and TRBJ1-5; D may be TRBD1 (5 bases). V was shortened by 6 bases and J by 6 bases, with 18 bases between the two germline ends. This CDR3 has 15 amino acids. Germline V CDR1 and CDR2: MDHEN, SYDVKM. CDR3 in DNA: TGTGCCAGCAGCTACGTTGGAGGGGTAGGTCAGCCCCAGCATTTT. This sequence encodes CASSYVGGVGQPQHF.

This clonotype was seen a handful of times. The chain recombines TRBV28 with TRBJ2-3, with TRBD2 matching 10 bases. Germline CDR1 and CDR2: MDHEN and SYDVKM. CDR3 length equals 18 residues. The V segment lost 1 base and the J segment 2 bases; nucleotides outside the gene matches: 9. The CDR3 is CASSLLGSSGRDTDTQYF. In DNA form, the CDR3 reads TGTGCCAGCAGTTTATTGGGGTCTAGCGGGAGAGACACAGATACGCAGTATTTT.

This clonotype was counted only a few times. This sequence joins TRBV4-2 and TRBJ1-5; 9 bases are shared with TRBD1. Germline V gives CDR1 LGHNA, CDR2 YNFKEQ. The CDR3 has 15 residues. With V trimmed by 1 base and J by 7 bases, 5 bases remained unmatched. The chain's CDR3 is CASSQGGQGGQPQHF. As DNA, the CDR3 is TGTGCCAGCAGCCAAGGGGGACAGGGCGGACAGCCCCAGCATTTT.

This clonotype occurred a few times. V gene TRBV7-2 combines with J gene TRBJ1-3; perhaps TRBD1 as D (6 bases). Per germline, CDR1 SGHTA and CDR2 FQGNSA. The V gene lost 5 bases and the J gene lost 3 bases, with 17 bases spanning the gap. This CDR3 spans 16 amino acids. CDR3 nucleotides: TGTGCCAGCAGCGCCACGGCGGGCAGGGGTGGAAACACCATATATTTT. This translates into CASSATAGRGGNTIYF.

The V gene is TRBV12-3 or TRBV12-4, the J gene TRBJ2-5, with D possibly being TRBD1 (5 bases). The CDR3 is 13 amino acids. The ends were cut back, 4 bases at V and 4 bases at J, with 10 bases in the middle. CDR3 coding DNA: TGTGCCAGCAGTTGGGGCAGGGTAGAGACCCAGTACTTC. Its translation is CASSWGRVETQYF.

The chain employs TRBV5-1 and TRBJ2-5; D uncertain. The V and J ends lost 4 bases and 3 bases respectively, with 7 bases between them. The CDR3 is made up of 12 amino acids. Germline V lookup: CDR1 SGHRS, CDR2 YFSETQ. The CDR3 DNA sequence: TGCGCCAGCAGCCGCCCGGAAGAGACCCAGTACTTC. Translation gives CASSRPEETQYF.

This clonotype has ten or more counts. The chain employs TRBV6-2 or TRBV6-3 and TRBJ2-7, with D possibly being TRBD1 or TRBD2 (6 bases each). CDR1 and CDR2 from the germline V gene are MNHEY and SVGEGT. The CDR3 runs 15 residues. V dropped 1 base and J dropped 7 bases, with 17 bases sitting between them. CDR3 coding DNA: TGTGCCAGCAGTTACTTGGCAGGGGACTCGGGAGAGCAGTACTTC. Its translation is CASSYLAGDSGEQYF.

This clonotype has a handful of counts. V and J are TRBV24-1 and TRBJ1-5, with TRBD1 identical over 8 bases. Germline CDR1 is KGHDR and CDR2 is SFDVKD. Trimming at V came to 3 bases and at J to 7 bases, leaving 4 bases not matched to a gene. The CDR3 has 14 residues. The CDR3 loop reads CATSDTGGEQPQHF. CDR3 DNA sequence: TGTGCCACCAGTGATACAGGGGGAGAGCAGCCCCAGCATTTT.

This clonotype was seen a few times. V is TRBV7-9 and J is TRBJ1-1, with D unclear. Trimming removed 5 bases from V and 2 bases from J, with 9 bases in between. CDR3 length equals 13 residues. CDR1 is SEHNR and CDR2 is FQNEAQ in the germline V gene (reference sequence). The CDR3 nucleotides are TGTGCCAGCAGCCGCAGGCTCAACACTGAAGCTTTCTTT. Protein sequence: CASSRRLNTEAFF.

This clonotype has at least ten counts. The chain is built from TRBV12-3 or TRBV12-4 and TRBJ1-2, with a possible D match to TRBD1 (6 bases). V was cut by 3 bases and J by 3 bases, with 8 bases left in between. The CDR3 contains 13 residues. The CDR3 coding sequence is TGTGCCAGCAGTTTCAGGACAGACTATGGCTACACCTTC. It encodes CASSFRTDYGYTF.

In its sample, this clonotype was seen many times. J is TRBJ2-7 and V is TRBV28; D remains unclear. V was clipped by 2 bases and J by 1 base, with 18 bases between them. The CDR3 is 17 amino acids. From germline, CDR1 is MDHEN and CDR2 SYDVKM. CDR3 in DNA: TGTGCCAGCAGTTTAAGTCCCGGCCGCAGGCGGTCCTACGAGCAGTACTTC. It translates to CASSLSPGRRRSYEQYF.

The chain joins TRBV4-1 to TRBJ2-7; tentative D call: TRBD2 (6 bases). The CDR3 runs 13 residues. The germline CDR1 and CDR2 sequences are MGHRA and YSYEKL. V was cut by 4 bases and J by 6 bases, with 13 bases left in between. Written as DNA, the CDR3 is TGCGCCAGCAGCCGAACGGAGGGTAGCGAGCAGTACTTC. It encodes CASSRTEGSEQYF.

The sample holds a few counts of this clonotype. The chain carries TRBV5-6 and TRBJ2-5; D unresolved. CDR1 is SGHDT, CDR2 YYEEEE, per germline. This CDR3 has 15 residues. The V end lost 0 bases, the J end lost 3 bases, and 12 bases lay between the germline ends. Here the CDR3 reads CASSLVRTTKETQYF. The DNA for the CDR3 is TGTGCCAGCAGCTTGGTCCGGACCACAAAAGAGACCCAGTACTTC.

This clonotype was detected only a few times. V and J are TRBV20-1 and TRBJ2-1, with 8 nucleotides matching TRBD2. Germline loops: CDR1 DFQATT, CDR2 SNEGSKA (reference sequence). CDR3 size: 13 residues. V gave up 2 bases and J gave up 12 bases; unmatched junction bases: 9. CDR3 sequence: CSARHGGDSSQFF. The CDR3 coding sequence is TGCAGTGCTAGACACGGGGGGGATTCCTCGCAGTTCTTC.

The rearrangement uses TRBV30 and TRBJ1-1; D perhaps matches TRBD1 (5 bases). V was pared by 5 bases and J by 0 bases, with 13 bases between. This CDR3 has 14 amino acids. Germline V lookup: CDR1 GTSNPN, CDR2 SVGIG (reference sequence). CDR3 DNA sequence: TGTGCCTGGTATCGGGCAGGGATGAACACTGAAGCTTTCTTT. Amino acids: CAWYRAGMNTEAFF.

There are many counts of this clonotype. This chain joins TRBV20-1 and TRBJ1-6, with D possibly being TRBD1 (6 bases). Per germline, CDR1 DFQATT and CDR2 SNEGSKA (reference sequence). The CDR3 spans 15 residues. Trimming cost V 4 bases and J 0 bases, with 10 bases left between them. The CDR3 nucleotides are TGCAGTGCTAAACAAGGGGGCTCCTATAATTCACCCCTCCACTTT. It yields the protein CSAKQGGSYNSPLHF.

This clonotype was picked up a small number of times. The chain employs TRBV6-2 or TRBV6-3 and TRBJ2-1; D remains ambiguous. The V gene's germline CDR1 is MNHEY and CDR2 SVGEGT. The CDR3 runs to 11 residues. Deletions cut 2 bases from V and 12 bases from J, with 8 bases between. CDR3 coding DNA: TGTGCCAGCAGTTACGGGGTGGGGCAGTTCTTC. As protein: CASSYGVGQFF.

This clonotype was counted between two and nine times. This chain uses TRBV5-1 with TRBJ1-6; D is possibly TRBD1 (6 bases). CDR1 is SGHRS and CDR2 is YFSETQ in the germline V gene. V lost 1 base, J lost 9 bases, and 14 bases lay in between. CDR3 length: 15 residues. CDR3 sequence: CASSLTGQFRSPLHF. In nucleotides, the CDR3 is TGCGCCAGCAGCTTGACCGGACAGTTTCGTTCACCCCTCCACTTT.

This rearrangement joins TRBV14 to TRBJ2-5; the match to TRBD1 covers 7 bases. V lost 3 bases and J lost 6; bases outside the gene matches: 16. The CDR3 is made up of 17 amino acids. Germline V gene sequence: CDR1 SGHDN, CDR2 FVKESK. CDR3 sequence: CASSHEYLRNRGQTQYF. In nucleotides, the CDR3 is TGTGCCAGCAGCCACGAGTACCTCCGCAACAGGGGACAGACCCAGTACTTC.

V usage is TRBV20-1 and J usage is TRBJ1-5, with D tentatively TRBD1 (5 bases). Germline lookup yields CDR1 DFQATT and CDR2 SNEGSKA (reference sequence). This CDR3 is built from 11 residues. Trimming shortened V by 8 bases and J by 6 bases, and 11 bases separated the two germline ends. CDR3 sequence reads: CSMGRGQPQHF. The CDR3, as DNA: TGCAGTATGGGGCGGGGTCAGCCCCAGCATTTT.

The chain combines TRBV20-1 with TRBJ2-4; TRBD1 matches 7 bases. In germline, CDR1 is DFQATT, CDR2 SNEGSKA (reference sequence). J gave up 0 bases and V 0 bases, and 8 bases lay outside the gene matches. The CDR3 runs 17 residues. The CDR3 loop reads CSARDPLTGEAKNIQYF. The CDR3 coding sequence is TGCAGTGCTAGAGATCCTCTCACAGGGGAAGCCAAAAACATTCAGTACTTC.

This clonotype was counted only a few times. Mismatch with germline at one junction end may stem from a read error. The rearrangement joins TRBV5-5 to TRBJ1-2; D is unclear. The CDR3 totals 12 residues. Germline V gene data show CDR1 as SGHKS and CDR2 as YYEKEE (reference sequence). The CDR3 DNA sequence: TGTGCCAGCAGCTTCTCTAACGATGGCTACACCTTC. This sequence encodes CASSFSNDGYTF. Drawing the rest from reference TRBV5-5 and TRBJ1-2, the complete variable domain is DAGVTQSPTHLIKTRGQQVTLRCSPISGHKSVSWYQQVLGQGPQFIFQYYEKEERGRGNFPDRFSARQFPNYSSELNVNALLLGDSALYLCASSFSNDGYTFGSGTRLTVV.

In its sample, this clonotype was seen a few times. The chain carries TRBV6-5 and TRBJ2-3; D gene ambiguous. The CDR3 consists of 16 residues. Trimming removed 2 bases from V and 0 bases from J, with 12 bases in between. Germline V gives CDR1 MNHEY, CDR2 SVGAGI. The CDR3 region has the DNA TGTGCCAGCAGTTACCTGGGTCGAGCTAGCACAGATACGCAGTATTTT. This translates into CASSYLGRASTDTQYF.

This clonotype has a handful of counts. This chain connects TRBV27 to TRBJ2-1; TRBD2 matches at 8 bases. The V segment lost 5 bases and the J segment 5 bases; nucleotides outside the gene matches: 11. Germline V gene sequence: CDR1 MNHEY, CDR2 SMNVEV (reference sequence). The CDR3 sequence is 16 residues long. The CDR3, as DNA: TGTGCCAGCAGTATAACCGGGGGGGAGGGAAACAATGAGCAGTTCTTC. Protein: CASSITGGEGNNEQFF.

The rearrangement uses TRBV11-1 and TRBJ2-5, with a weak D call TRBD1 (5 bases). V was cut by 2 bases and J by 4 bases, with 8 bases left in between. CDR1 SGHAT and CDR2 FQDESV come from the germline V gene (reference sequence). This CDR3 spans 13 amino acids. Here the CDR3 DNA reads TGTGCCAGCAGCTTACCAGGGTTAGAGACCCAGTACTTC. Protein product: CASSLPGLETQYF.

This clonotype was picked up a small number of times. The gene calls are TRBV27 and TRBJ1-2; tentatively, D is TRBD1 (5 bases). V was cut by 6 bases and J by 5 bases, with 16 bases left in between. Germline V gene data show CDR1 as MNHEY and CDR2 as SMNVEV (reference sequence). The CDR3 loop spans 14 amino acids. In nucleotides, the CDR3 is TGTGCCAGCAGCAGAACAGGCCGCCCATATGGCTACACCTTC. It yields the protein CASSRTGRPYGYTF.

This clonotype showed up many times. The V call is TRBV4-2, the J call TRBJ2-7; D call uncertain. Germline V gene data show CDR1 as LGHNA and CDR2 as YNFKEQ. The germline V and J ends were trimmed by 1 base and 3 bases, with 7 bases remaining between them. The CDR3 runs to 13 residues. CDR3 nucleotide sequence: TGTGCCAGCAGCCAAGGGACCGGCTACGAGCAGTACTTC. This encodes CASSQGTGYEQYF.